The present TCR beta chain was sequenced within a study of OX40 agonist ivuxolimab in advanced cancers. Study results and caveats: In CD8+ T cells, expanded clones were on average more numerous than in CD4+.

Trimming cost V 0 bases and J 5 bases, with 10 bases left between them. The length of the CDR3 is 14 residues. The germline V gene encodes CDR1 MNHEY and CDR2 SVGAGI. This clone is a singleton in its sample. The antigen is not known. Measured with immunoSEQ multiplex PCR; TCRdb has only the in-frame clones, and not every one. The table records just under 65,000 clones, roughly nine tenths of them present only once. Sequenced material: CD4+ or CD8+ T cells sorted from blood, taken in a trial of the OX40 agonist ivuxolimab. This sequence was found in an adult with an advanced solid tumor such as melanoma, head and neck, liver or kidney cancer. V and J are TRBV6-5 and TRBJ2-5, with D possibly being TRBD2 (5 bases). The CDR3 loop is CASSYSEVGETQYF. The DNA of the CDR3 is TGTGCCAGCAGTTACTCGGAGGTCGGGGAGACCCAGTACTTC.